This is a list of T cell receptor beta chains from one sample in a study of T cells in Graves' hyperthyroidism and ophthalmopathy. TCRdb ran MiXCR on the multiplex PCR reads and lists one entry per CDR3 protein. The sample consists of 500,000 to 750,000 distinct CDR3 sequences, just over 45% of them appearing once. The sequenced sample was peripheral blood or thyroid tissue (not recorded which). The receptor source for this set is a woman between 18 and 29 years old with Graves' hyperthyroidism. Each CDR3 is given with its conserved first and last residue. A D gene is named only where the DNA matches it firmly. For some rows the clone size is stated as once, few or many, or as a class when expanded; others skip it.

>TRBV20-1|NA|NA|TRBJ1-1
TGCAGTGCTAGAGTTTCCCCCGGTGGGATTGAAGCTTTCTTT
CSARVSPGGIEAFF
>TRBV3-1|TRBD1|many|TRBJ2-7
TGTGCCAGCAGCCAAGGGGACAGAACAGCGACCTACGAGCAGTACTTC
CASSQGDRTATYEQYF
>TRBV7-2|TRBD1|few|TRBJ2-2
TGTGCCAGCAGCTTCGTCGGGACAGGCAACACCGGGGAGCTGTTTTTT
CASSFVGTGNTGELFF
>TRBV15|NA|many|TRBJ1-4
TGTGCCACCAGCAGAGTTAATGAAAAACTGTTTTTT
CATSRVNEKLFF
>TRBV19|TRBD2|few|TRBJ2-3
TGTGCCAGTAGTATAATGGCCGGACTAGCGGGAGCAGATACGCAGTATTTT
CASSIMAGLAGADTQYF
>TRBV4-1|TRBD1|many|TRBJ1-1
TGCGCCAGCAGACACAGACAGGGAAAAGCTTTCTTT
CASRHRQGKAFF
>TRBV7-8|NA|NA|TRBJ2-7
TGTGCCAGCACCAGTTTGGCCGGGACTCGAGGCTCCTACGAGCAGTACTTC
CASTSLAGTRGSYEQYF
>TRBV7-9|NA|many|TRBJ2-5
TGTGCCAGCAGCTTAGCGGCGGGGCTTGAGACCCAGTACTTC
CASSLAAGLETQYF
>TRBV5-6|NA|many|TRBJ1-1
TGTGCCAGCAGCCAAGCAGGGGATGGGACTGAAGCTTTCTTT
CASSQAGDGTEAFF
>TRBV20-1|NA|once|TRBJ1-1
TGCAGTGCTAGAGTACAGATGAACACTGAAGCTTTCTTT
CSARVQMNTEAFF
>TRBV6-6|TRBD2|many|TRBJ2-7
TGTGCCAGCAGTAACCAGCGGGAGTGGTCCTACGAGCAGTACTTC
CASSNQREWSYEQYF
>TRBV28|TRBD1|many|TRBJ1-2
TGTGCCAGCAGTTTCGACTTAGACGACAGGGGAGAGGGCTACACCTTC
CASSFDLDDRGEGYTF
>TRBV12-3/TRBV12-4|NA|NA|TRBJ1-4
TGTGCCAGCAGTTTCGACTTTGGGGACGAAAAACTGTTTTTT
CASSFDFGDEKLFF
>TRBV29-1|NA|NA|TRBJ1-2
TGCAGCGTTGAAGATAGGGCAAGATATAACTATGGCTACACCTTC
CSVEDRARYNYGYTF
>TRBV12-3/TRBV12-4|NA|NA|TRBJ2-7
TGTGCCAGCAGCTGGGGCAGGACCTACGAGCAGTACTTC
CASSWGRTYEQYF
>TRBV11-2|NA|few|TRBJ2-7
TGTGCCAGCAGCTTAGATTTATTATACGAGCAGTACTTC
CASSLDLLYEQYF
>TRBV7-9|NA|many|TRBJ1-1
TGTGCCAGCAGCAACGCAGGGCCGAACACTGAAGCTTTCTTT
CASSNAGPNTEAFF
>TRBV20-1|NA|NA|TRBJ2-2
TGCAGTGCTAGAGAGGCGGAGAACACCGGGGAGCTGTTTTTT
CSAREAENTGELFF
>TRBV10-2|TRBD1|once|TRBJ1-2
TGCGCCAGCAGGGGACAGGGACCTAGAGGCTATGGCTACACCTTC
CASRGQGPRGYGYTF
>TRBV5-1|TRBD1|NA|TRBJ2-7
TGCGCCAGCAGCCCCCGGGACAGGGCTCTCGAGCAGTACTTC
CASSPRDRALEQYF
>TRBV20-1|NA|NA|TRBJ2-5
TGCAGTGCTAGAGAAGGGAGCTTGAGCTGGGAGACCCAGTACTTC
CSAREGSLSWETQYF
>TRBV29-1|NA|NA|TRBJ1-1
TGCAGCGGTACCCCGAGGACAGCTAACACTGAAGCTTTCTTT
CSGTPRTANTEAFF
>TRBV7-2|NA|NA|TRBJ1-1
TGTGCCAGCAGCTTAGGTCGGGGGCGGAACACTGAAGCTTTCTTT
CASSLGRGRNTEAFF